Reported below is one TCR beta chain. Its antigen is unidentified. The read gets to within 3 residues of the CDR3 end, and the germline J gene fills in the rest. V gave up 5 bases and J gave up 7 bases, with 22 bases separating them. The V gene's germline CDR1 is DFQATT and CDR2 SNEGSKA (reference sequence). The CDR3 has 15 amino acids. These data belong to a study of Tregs in tolerant kidney transplant recipients. Method: immunoSEQ multiplex PCR; TCRdb's copy keeps in-frame clones and lacks some. The sample has about 48,000 clones, and its top ten clones hold roughly 0.8%. Unstimulated Tregs (CD4+CD25+CD127-) and CD4+CD25- non-Tregs were sorted from PBMCs. Study results and caveats: The small number of patients limits these findings pending further validation. Biological reproducibility was not directly addressed in this study.

The rearrangement links TRBV20-1 to TRBJ2-3; D might be TRBD2 (6 bases). The sequenced sample was CD4+ T cells from blood, obtained before the transplant. The sequence derives from a human donor who received a combined kidney and bone marrow transplant. The part of the CDR3 DNA that was read is TGCAGTGCTCCCCCCGGGACTGGAGGTGCATATACG. Encoded protein: CSAPPGTGGAYT. From start to end, the CDR3 is CSAPPGTGGAYTQYF.